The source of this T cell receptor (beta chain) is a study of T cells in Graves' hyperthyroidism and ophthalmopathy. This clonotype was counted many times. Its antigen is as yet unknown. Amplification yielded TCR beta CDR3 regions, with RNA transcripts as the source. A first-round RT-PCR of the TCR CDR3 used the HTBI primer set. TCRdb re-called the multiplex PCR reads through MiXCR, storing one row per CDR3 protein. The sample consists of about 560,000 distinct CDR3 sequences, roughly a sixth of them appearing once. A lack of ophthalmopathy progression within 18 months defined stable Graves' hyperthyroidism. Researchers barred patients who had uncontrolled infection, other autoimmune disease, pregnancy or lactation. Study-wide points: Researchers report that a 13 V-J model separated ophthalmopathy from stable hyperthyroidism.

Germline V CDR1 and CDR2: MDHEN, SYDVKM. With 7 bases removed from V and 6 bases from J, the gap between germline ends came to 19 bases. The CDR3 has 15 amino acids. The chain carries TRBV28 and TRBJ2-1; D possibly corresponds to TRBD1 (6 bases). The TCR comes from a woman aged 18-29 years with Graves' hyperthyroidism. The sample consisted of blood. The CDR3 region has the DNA TGTGCCAGCAATCCGGGACAACCTTTTGGCAATGAGCAGTTCTTC. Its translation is CASNPGQPFGNEQFF.